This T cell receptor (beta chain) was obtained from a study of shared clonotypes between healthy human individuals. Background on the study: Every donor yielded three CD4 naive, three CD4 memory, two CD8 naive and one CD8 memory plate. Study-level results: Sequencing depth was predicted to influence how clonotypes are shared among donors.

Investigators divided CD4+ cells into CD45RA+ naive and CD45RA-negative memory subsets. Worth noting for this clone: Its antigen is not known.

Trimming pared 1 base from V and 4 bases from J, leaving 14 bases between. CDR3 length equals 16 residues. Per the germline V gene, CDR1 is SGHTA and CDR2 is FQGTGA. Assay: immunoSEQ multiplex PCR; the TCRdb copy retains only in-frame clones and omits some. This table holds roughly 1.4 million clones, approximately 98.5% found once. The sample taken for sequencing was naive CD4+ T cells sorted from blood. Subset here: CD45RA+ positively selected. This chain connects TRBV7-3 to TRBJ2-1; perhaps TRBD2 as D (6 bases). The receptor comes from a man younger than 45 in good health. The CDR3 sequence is CASSLMGSGGYNEQFF. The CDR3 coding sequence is TGTGCCAGCAGCTTAATGGGTAGCGGAGGTTACAATGAGCAGTTCTTC.